Listed below are T cell receptor beta chains from one sample, sequenced in a study of T cell responses to AZD1222 COVID-19 vaccine. Method: immunoSEQ multiplex PCR; TCRdb's copy keeps in-frame clones and lacks some. The sample consists of under 200,000 clones, roughly 92% of them appearing once. The sample consisted of peripheral blood, taken on day 0 of AZD1222 vaccination. All receptors come from an adult in good health. Each CDR3 is given with its conserved first and last residue. A D gene is named only where the DNA matches it firmly. Some rows have no size entry. The others give once, few or many, or a class for an expanded clone.

d_call	v_call	j_call	clone_size	cdr3_nt	cdr3_aa
NA	TRBV3-1/TRBV3-2	TRBJ1-1	once	TGTGCCAGCAGCCACAACACTGAAGCTTTCTTT	CASSHNTEAFF
NA	TRBV2	TRBJ1-3	NA	TGTGCCAGCAGCCTCTCAGGGAGGGCCTCTGGAAACACCATATATTTT	CASSLSGRASGNTIYF
NA	TRBV3-1/TRBV3-2	TRBJ1-5	NA	TGTGCCAGCAGCCAAGACGGAAGAGGACCCCAGCATTTT	CASSQDGRGPQHF
NA	TRBV5-1	TRBJ2-5	NA	TGCGCCAGCAGCCTGAATAAGGTGGCCCAGTACTTC	CASSLNKVAQYF
NA	TRBV7-2	TRBJ2-3	NA	TGTGCCAGCAGCTATCGCGCGGATACGCAGTATTTT	CASSYRADTQYF
TRBD1	TRBV10-3	TRBJ2-7	NA	TGTGCCATCAGTGAATTTCAACAGGGGGCCTACGAGCAGTACTTC	CAISEFQQGAYEQYF
TRBD2	TRBV7-2	TRBJ2-7	few	TGTGCCAGCAGATCCAAAATCGGCGGGAGCGGCCACGAGCAGTACTTC	CASRSKIGGSGHEQYF
NA	TRBV7-9	TRBJ1-2	NA	TGTGCCAGCAGCCCCACCCTAAGGGAGGGGTATGGCTACACCTTC	CASSPTLREGYGYTF
NA	TRBV6-5	TRBJ1-6	NA	TGTGCCAGCAGCGTGGACGGCAAGAATTCACCCCTCCACTTT	CASSVDGKNSPLHF
NA	TRBV7-2	TRBJ1-5	NA	TGTGCCAGCAGCTTCCAGGGAGTTAATCAGCCCCAGCATTTT	CASSFQGVNQPQHF
NA	TRBV5-1	TRBJ2-7	once	TGCGCCAGCAGCTCCGGGTACGTGGGACTGGGCGAGCAGTACTTC	CASSSGYVGLGEQYF
NA	TRBV18	TRBJ2-5	NA	TGTGCCAGCTCACAGTACCAAGAGACCCAGTACTTC	CASSQYQETQYF
TRBD1	TRBV7-8	TRBJ2-7	NA	TGTGCCAGCAGCGACCGGGACAGGGGTTCCTACGAGCAGTACTTC	CASSDRDRGSYEQYF
TRBD2	TRBV7-3	TRBJ2-3	NA	TGTGCCAGCAGCCTCAGCGGGACTAGCACAGATACGCAGTATTTT	CASSLSGTSTDTQYF
TRBD2	TRBV4-1	TRBJ2-3	once	TGCGCCAGCAGTGTGTTAGCGGGAGATACAGATACGCAGTATTTT	CASSVLAGDTDTQYF
NA	TRBV6-5	TRBJ1-2	once	TGTGCCAGCAGTTACGACTCTAGATATGGCTACACCTTC	CASSYDSRYGYTF
NA	TRBV7-8	TRBJ1-1	NA	TGTGCCAGCAGCTTAGCTGAAGCTTTCTTT	CASSLAEAFF
NA	TRBV6-1	TRBJ1-2	few	TGTGCCAGCAGTGAATGGGGTGGCGGCTACACCTTC	CASSEWGGGYTF
NA	TRBV7-2	TRBJ2-7	NA	TGTGCCAGCAGCACTAGGGGGACCTACGAGCAGTACTTC	CASSTRGTYEQYF
TRBD1	TRBV11-2	TRBJ1-1	NA	TGTGCCAGCAGCCCTACAGGGGGAGGACTGAACACTGAAGCTTTCTTT	CASSPTGGGLNTEAFF
TRBD2	TRBV12-5	TRBJ2-7	NA	TGTGCTAGTGGCCCGGGACTAGCGGGTGAGCAGTACTTC	CASGPGLAGEQYF
NA	TRBV6-5	TRBJ2-2	once	TGTGCCAGCAGTTACTCAAGGCTAGGAAGTGCCGGGGAGCTGTTTTTT	CASSYSRLGSAGELFF
NA	TRBV27	TRBJ2-5	NA	TGTGCCAGCAGTTTAGATGTGACCCAGGCTGGGACCCAGTACTTC	CASSLDVTQAGTQYF
NA	TRBV28	TRBJ2-2	once	TGTGCCAGCAGTCCCCTCAACAGCGCCGGGGAGCTGTTTTTT	CASSPLNSAGELFF
NA	TRBV28	TRBJ1-6	NA	TGTGCCAGCAGATATCTACTGACAGCCAATAATTCACCCCTCCACTTT	CASRYLLTANNSPLHF
NA	TRBV15	TRBJ2-3	NA	TGTGCCACCAGCAGAGATCTGGTCACAACAGATACGCAGTATTTT	CATSRDLVTTDTQYF
TRBD1	TRBV5-1	TRBJ2-3	NA	TGCGCCAGCAGCTTGGATGGGACAGGGTTGACAGATACGCAGTATTTT	CASSLDGTGLTDTQYF
NA	TRBV19	TRBJ2-3	NA	TGTGCCAGTAGTCGACTGGAGACTAGTACCCAGAACACAGATACGCAGTATTTT	CASSRLETSTQNTDTQYF
NA	TRBV10-3	TRBJ2-1	NA	TGTGCCATCAGTCGGGACGTGGCACTAAGCAATGAGCAGTTCTTC	CAISRDVALSNEQFF
NA	TRBV6-1	TRBJ2-2	NA	TGTGCCAGCAGTGCCAATGCGGGACGGCCGACCGGGGAGCTGTTTTTT	CASSANAGRPTGELFF
NA	TRBV28	TRBJ2-3	once	TGTGCCAGCAGTCGAGACCTCAACCCCTCAGTCGGGGAGGATACGCAGTATTTT	CASSRDLNPSVGEDTQYF
NA	TRBV15	TRBJ2-1	NA	TGTGCCACCAGCAGGGCCCGAATCGGGACTTCCAATGAGCAGTTCTTC	CATSRARIGTSNEQFF
NA	TRBV7-8	TRBJ2-7	NA	TGTGCCAGCAGCGAAGTTCGGGGATACGAGCAGTACTTC	CASSEVRGYEQYF
TRBD1	TRBV4-2	TRBJ2-7	NA	TGTGCCAGCAGCCAAGACAGGGGGATTGGGTACGAGCAGTACTTC	CASSQDRGIGYEQYF
NA	TRBV28	TRBJ2-1	NA	TGTGCCAGCAGAAAACAGGGATTGAATGAGCAGTTCTTC	CASRKQGLNEQFF
NA	TRBV5-1	TRBJ1-5	NA	TGCGCCAGCAGCATCTCGGACGGTAGCAATCAGCCCCAGCATTTT	CASSISDGSNQPQHF
NA	TRBV9	TRBJ1-1	NA	TGTGCCAGCTCCGCCGGACATTTGAACACTGAAGCTTTCTTT	CASSAGHLNTEAFF
TRBD2	TRBV19	TRBJ2-1	once	TGTGCCAGTAGTATAGTTGCGGGAGGATCCTACAATGAGCAGTTCTTC	CASSIVAGGSYNEQFF
NA	TRBV30	TRBJ1-6	NA	TGTGCCTGGGCAGGGCCTACCAGGCCCCTCCACTTT	CAWAGPTRPLHF
NA	TRBV27	TRBJ2-7	NA	TGTGCCAGCAGTTTATCAGGGGGGTCGAGTTCGGGTGAGCAGTACTTC	CASSLSGGSSSGEQYF
NA	TRBV18	TRBJ1-2	once	TGTGCCAGCTCACCCCTCGGGACCGGGCGTAACTATGGCTACACCTTC	CASSPLGTGRNYGYTF